The 31 T cell receptor beta chains below all came from one sample that was sequenced in a study of T cell repertoires in cytomegalovirus infection (dated by TCRdb to about 2019). What these receptors recognize is not known. These reads were obtained on an Illumina HiSeq 1500. TCRdb trimmed the raw reads at Q25, called clones with MiXCR and kept productive beta chains. Every distinct CDR3 protein forms one entry, paired with its most common genes and DNA. The sample table holds about 500,000 distinct CDR3 sequences, of which around 30% were seen once. The leading ten clones occupy roughly 15% of the sample. The intended sense of this specimen's treatment or condition label: in vitro stimulation with specific CMV peptide epitopes to enrich CMV-specific T cells. The sample here was cultured PBMCs, taken from culture after CMV antigen stimulation. All receptors come from a human donor in good health (CMV status not recorded). Some clones in this sample may be carry-over from other donors' samples.

CDR3 DNA sequence: TGTGCCAGCAGCTTGTCACAGGGGCTGGATACGCAGTATTTT. Translation gives CASSLSQGLDTQYF. This chain uses TRBV7-8 with TRBJ2-3; TRBD1 aligns across 7 bases. Germline CDR1 and CDR2: SGHVS and FQNEAQ. V dropped 3 bases and J dropped 6; count of bases not matched to a gene: 6. The CDR3 extends over 14 amino acids.

The genes are TRBV12-3 or TRBV12-4 and TRBJ2-5, with TRBD2 matching over 12 bases. This CDR3 region has 15 residues. V lost 6 bases to trimming and J lost 3 bases; unmatched junction nucleotides: 5. CDR3 DNA: TGTGCCAGCAGAACGACTAGCGGGAGCGAAGAGACCCAGTACTTC. It specifies CASRTTSGSEETQYF.

This clonotype was seen only a few times. The V call is TRBV29-1, the J call TRBJ1-4; D is ambiguous. The CDR3 spans 13 residues. Trimming pared 5 bases from V and 10 bases from J, leaving 17 bases between. Per germline, CDR1 SQVTM and CDR2 ANQGSEA. CDR3 DNA: TGCAGCGTTCGAAAGACATCATTCGGAAAACTGTTTTTT. It codes for CSVRKTSFGKLFF.

The chain is built from TRBV14 and TRBJ2-7, with D hard to call. CDR1 is SGHDN, CDR2 FVKESK, per germline. CDR3 size: 15 residues. The germline V and J ends were trimmed by 3 bases and 4 bases, with 16 bases remaining between them. The DNA for the CDR3 is TGTGCCAGCAGCCACACCGTGGGAAGAGCGTACGAGCAGTACTTC. Protein sequence: CASSHTVGRAYEQYF.

The CDR3 coding sequence is TGTGCCAGCAGCCGTGACAGGGACCAAAACATTCAGTACTTC. Protein sequence: CASSRDRDQNIQYF. The chain employs TRBV7-3 and TRBJ2-4, with 7 bases matching TRBD1. The V gene end was trimmed by 5 bases and the J gene end by 5 bases; junction bases not matched to a gene: 6. Germline V lookup: CDR1 SGHTA, CDR2 FQGTGA. The CDR3 has 14 amino acids.

This clonotype was counted a single time. The chain combines TRBV27 with TRBJ1-1; D unresolved. Germline values: CDR1 MNHEY, CDR2 SMNVEV (reference sequence). The ends were cut back, 6 bases at V and 4 bases at J, with 15 bases in the middle. The CDR3 runs 14 residues. The chain's CDR3 is CASSTTRITTEAFF. The DNA for the CDR3 is TGTGCCAGCAGCACCACGCGGATCACCACTGAAGCTTTCTTT.

This clonotype has more than one count but fewer than ten. The V gene is TRBV7-9, the J gene TRBJ2-7; 9 bases map to TRBD1. The ends lost 4 bases at V and 0 bases at J; junction bases unmatched: 4. Germline CDR1 is SEHNR and CDR2 is FQNEAQ (reference sequence). CDR3 length: 15 residues. This CDR3 reads CASSSGTGSSYEQYV. CDR3 DNA sequence: TGTGCCAGCAGCTCCGGGACAGGGAGCTCCTACGAGCAGTACGTC.

The gene calls are TRBV20-1 and TRBJ2-1; 15 bases are shared with TRBD2. CDR1 is DFQATT and CDR2 is SNEGSKA in the germline V gene (reference sequence). V shed 4 bases and J 1 base; nucleotides not matched to a gene: 11. This CDR3 region has 19 residues. The CDR3 spells CSAITQSGLAGGSYNEQFF. The CDR3 region has the DNA TGCAGTGCTATTACACAATCTGGACTAGCGGGAGGGTCCTACAATGAGCAGTTCTTC.

J is TRBJ1-2 and V is TRBV27; D unclear. Germline CDR1 MNHEY, CDR2 SMNVEV (reference sequence). V was cut by 3 bases and J by 4 bases, with 9 bases left in between. This CDR3 has 13 residues. The CDR3 region has the DNA TGTGCCAGCAGTTTTAAACCCCTCTATGGCTACACCTTC. This encodes CASSFKPLYGYTF.

V is TRBV27 and J is TRBJ1-5, with 9 bases that match TRBD1. The CDR3 is 14 residues long. Per germline, CDR1 MNHEY and CDR2 SMNVEV (reference sequence). The J segment lost 2 bases and the V segment lost 4 bases, leaving 0 bases of the junction unmatched. The CDR3 bases are TGTGCCAGCAGTTGGACAGGGGGCAATCAGCCCCAGCATTTT. Protein sequence: CASSWTGGNQPQHF.

The table lists this clonotype with a few counts. The chain is built from TRBV7-2 and TRBJ2-5; 9 bases align to TRBD2. This CDR3 is built from 14 residues. The V segment lost 4 bases and the J segment 5 bases; nucleotides outside the gene matches: 5. Germline CDR1 SGHTA, CDR2 FQGNSA. For the CDR3, the DNA is TGTGCCAGCAGCTCCCTAGCGGGACCTGAGACCCAGTACTTC. This encodes CASSSLAGPETQYF.

This clonotype was counted once. The chain carries TRBV19 and TRBJ2-1, with 9 bases lining up with TRBD1. V dropped 4 bases and J dropped 5; count of bases not matched to a gene: 6. The CDR3 has 15 residues. The germline V gene encodes CDR1 LNHDA and CDR2 SQIVND (reference sequence). In nucleotides, the CDR3 is TGTGCCAGTAGTACCGGACAGGGGTTGGACAATGAGCAGTTCTTC. It yields the protein CASSTGQGLDNEQFF. The full variable domain, in which reference TRBV19 and TRBJ2-1 provide the parts outside the CDR3, is DGGITQSPKYLFRKEGQNVTLSCEQNLNHDAMYWYRQDPGQGLRLIYYSQIVNDFQKGDIAEGYSVSREKKESFPLTVTSAQKNPTAFYLCASSTGQGLDNEQFFGPGTRLTVL.

This clonotype was seen at least ten times. V and J are TRBV6-2 or TRBV6-3 and TRBJ2-1; D perhaps matches TRBD2 (6 bases). Germline assignment: CDR1 MNHEY and CDR2 SVGEGT. The CDR3 is 15 residues long. V was shortened by 0 bases and J by 6 bases, with 12 bases between the two germline ends. The CDR3 DNA sequence: TGTGCCAGCAGTTACTCGATCCGGGGAGGCAATGAGCAGTTCTTC. Translated: CASSYSIRGGNEQFF.

This clonotype was counted only a few times. The chain links TRBV6-2 or TRBV6-3 to TRBJ2-2, with TRBD1 matching 7 bases. V shed 4 bases and J 3 bases; nucleotides not matched to a gene: 8. This CDR3 spans 16 amino acids. Looked up from germline, CDR1 is MNHEY and CDR2 is SVGEGT. In DNA form, the CDR3 reads TGTGCCAGCAGTTTCCAAGACAGGGTTGACACCGGGGAGCTGTTTTTT. This sequence encodes CASSFQDRVDTGELFF.

In this sample, this clonotype turned up once. This sequence joins TRBV29-1 and TRBJ2-1; the D gene is possibly TRBD1 (6 bases). The CDR3 has 14 amino acids. V was trimmed by 7 bases and J by 2 bases, leaving 15 bases between them. Germline CDR1 and CDR2: SQVTM and ANQGSEA. The CDR3 DNA follows: TGCAGCGGGGGGACAAGACCCCCCTACAATGAGCAGTTCTTC. It codes for CSGGTRPPYNEQFF.

V usage is TRBV27 and J usage is TRBJ2-3; 7 bases align to TRBD2. J gave up 6 bases and V 2 bases, and 2 bases lay outside the gene matches. This CDR3 region has 13 residues. Per germline, CDR1 MNHEY and CDR2 SMNVEV (reference sequence). The CDR3 here is CASSLLRGDTQYF. As DNA, the CDR3 is TGTGCCAGCAGTTTACTGCGGGGGGATACGCAGTATTTT.

In this sample, this clonotype turned up a few times. The chain couples TRBV7-2 to TRBJ2-3; possible D gene TRBD2, 6 bases. The CDR3 is 14 residues long. In germline, CDR1 is SGHTA, CDR2 FQGNSA. The V and J ends lost 8 bases and 7 bases respectively, with 19 bases between them. The CDR3 reads CASLGTPGANTQYF. For the CDR3, the DNA is TGTGCCAGCTTGGGGACCCCGGGAGCAAATACGCAGTATTTT.

There are a few counts of this clonotype. The V call is TRBV19, the J call TRBJ2-1, with 10 positions matching TRBD2. Per the germline V gene, CDR1 is LNHDA and CDR2 is SQIVND (reference sequence). The V and J ends lost 7 bases and 4 bases, in that order; junction bases with no gene match: 7. The CDR3 has 15 amino acids. The CDR3 reads CASTSSGSRYNEQFF. CDR3 nucleotides: TGTGCCAGTACTTCTAGCGGGAGTAGGTACAATGAGCAGTTCTTC.

The chain uses TRBV12-3 or TRBV12-4 and TRBJ1-2; possible D gene TRBD1, 6 bases. V lost 3 bases and J 8 bases, leaving 13 bases between the germline ends. The CDR3 is 13 residues long. The CDR3 coding sequence is TGTGCCAGCAGTTTTCAGGGGTCGGACGGCTACACCTTC. Its translation: CASSFQGSDGYTF.

The gene calls are TRBV7-9 and TRBJ2-7, with 7 bases identical to TRBD1. J lost 1 base, V lost 7 bases, and 4 bases had no gene match. CDR3 length equals 13 residues. The germline CDR1 and CDR2 sequences are SEHNR and FQNEAQ (reference sequence). CDR3 residues: CASTSGQSYEQYF. CDR3 DNA sequence: TGTGCCAGCACTTCGGGACAGTCCTACGAGCAGTACTTC.

The chain is built from TRBV7-2 and TRBJ2-3; a possible D gene is TRBD2 (5 bases). V dropped 3 bases and J dropped 0 bases, with 10 bases sitting between them. This CDR3 has 15 residues. Germline V gives CDR1 SGHTA, CDR2 FQGNSA. This CDR3 is CASSFGGESTDTQYF. The CDR3 DNA is TGTGCCAGCAGCTTTGGTGGGGAGAGCACAGATACGCAGTATTTT. Drawing the rest from reference TRBV7-2 and TRBJ2-3, the complete variable domain is GAGVSQSPSNKVTEKGKDVELRCDPISGHTALYWYRQSLGQGLEFLIYFQGNSAPDKSGLPSDRFSAERTGGSVSTLTIQRTQQEDSAVYLCASSFGGESTDTQYFGPGTRLTVL.

The chain couples TRBV28 to TRBJ1-2; the D gene is possibly TRBD1 (5 bases). The CDR3 runs to 11 residues. Trimming stripped 6 bases from V and 8 bases from J, with 10 bases between. Germline CDR1 MDHEN, CDR2 SYDVKM. CDR3 amino acids: CASSPRDGYTF. Written as DNA, the CDR3 is TGTGCCAGCAGCCCCAGGGACGGCTACACCTTC.

In this sample, this clonotype turned up many times. V and J are TRBV7-2 and TRBJ1-1; D ambiguous. Trimming shortened V by 6 bases and J by 1 base, and 12 bases separated the two germline ends. This CDR3 has 14 residues. CDR1 and CDR2 (germline): SGHTA, FQGNSA. CDR3 in amino acids: CASSFRRGNTEAFF. The CDR3 DNA is TGTGCCAGCAGTTTCCGGAGAGGGAACACTGAAGCTTTCTTT.

On this clonotype itself: Just one base apart from a much larger clone, this may be a read error. The rearrangement uses TRBV5-4 and TRBJ2-2, with D possibly matching TRBD1 (6 bases). This CDR3 has 13 amino acids. Germline V gives CDR1 SGHNT, CDR2 YYREEE (reference sequence). V dropped 4 bases and J dropped 6 bases, with 10 bases sitting between them. CDR3: CASSPQGSGELFF. DNA of the CDR3: TGTGCCAGCAGCCCACAGGGCTCCGGGGAGCTGTTTTTT.

This clonotype came up a few times. The gene calls are TRBV6-2 or TRBV6-3 and TRBJ2-7, with 10 nucleotides matching TRBD2. The CDR3 totals 15 residues. Germline V gene data show CDR1 as MNHEY and CDR2 as SVGEGT. Trimming cost V 3 bases and J 3 bases; bases outside gene matches: 5. CDR3 protein: CASSYIASGSYEQYF. CDR3 nucleotides: TGTGCCAGCAGTTATATAGCTAGCGGGAGCTACGAGCAGTACTTC.

The chain combines TRBV7-9 with TRBJ1-4, with 8 bases fitting TRBD1. V dropped 5 bases and J dropped 5; count of bases not matched to a gene: 13. The V gene's germline CDR1 is SEHNR and CDR2 FQNEAQ (reference sequence). The CDR3 has 17 amino acids. The CDR3 spells CASSRTGPTRDNEKLFF. The DNA for the CDR3 is TGTGCCAGCAGCCGGACAGGGCCTACCCGTGACAATGAAAAACTGTTTTTT.

This clonotype showed up just a few times. This chain joins TRBV6-2 or TRBV6-3 and TRBJ1-4, with no clear D. The ends were cut back, 2 bases at V and 7 bases at J, with 5 bases in the middle. The germline V gene has CDR1 MNHEY and CDR2 SVGEGT. The CDR3 extends over 12 amino acids. In DNA, the CDR3 is TGTGCCAGCAGTTACCCCCGTGAAAAACTGTTTTTT. Translating it yields CASSYPREKLFF.

The rearrangement links TRBV6-2 or TRBV6-3 to TRBJ2-1; TRBD2 matches at 8 bases. Germline assignment: CDR1 MNHEY and CDR2 SVGEGT. The CDR3 loop spans 18 amino acids. V lost 2 bases to trimming and J lost 6 bases; unmatched junction nucleotides: 15. The CDR3 sequence: CASSYPYAGLAGVNEQFF. For the CDR3, the DNA is TGTGCCAGCAGTTACCCTTACGCCGGACTAGCAGGTGTCAATGAGCAGTTCTTC.

This clonotype was recorded once. Here the CDR3 reads CASSSQTGSGTF. The CDR3 coding sequence is TGTGCCAGCAGTTCCCAGACAGGGTCCGGGACCTTC. The rearrangement links TRBV28 to TRBJ1-2, with 7 bases lining up with TRBD1. The CDR3 has 12 amino acids. Germline CDR1 MDHEN, CDR2 SYDVKM. Losses at the gene ends were 4 bases for V and 14 bases for J; bases not matched to a gene: 10.

The chain combines TRBV29-1 with TRBJ2-7; 12 nucleotides align to TRBD1. Germline V gene lookup returns CDR1 SQVTM and CDR2 ANQGSEA. This CDR3 is built from 16 residues. With 6 bases clipped from V and 5 bases from J, the junction kept 14 bases outside the gene matches. The CDR3 protein is CSVTRPPGTGGNEQYF. The CDR3 nucleotides are TGCAGCGTGACAAGGCCCCCGGGGACAGGGGGCAACGAGCAGTACTTC.

This clonotype occurred many times. The chain has TRBV4-1 and TRBJ1-1; the D gene is possibly TRBD1 (5 bases). The V end lost 4 bases, the J end lost 0 bases, and 15 bases lay between the germline ends. This CDR3 is built from 16 residues. Germline CDR1 and CDR2: MGHRA and YSYEKL. CDR3 DNA sequence: TGCGCCAGCAGCCTATCAACGGGGCGGTTGAACACTGAAGCTTTCTTT. This codes for CASSLSTGRLNTEAFF.